This is a list of T cell receptor beta chains from one sample in a study of multiple sclerosis patients with progressive multifocal leukoencephalopathy. Repertoires were generated with immunoSEQ multiplex PCR, while TCRdb's copy carries only in-frame clones and drops some. The sample has under 35,000 clones; around 90% are singletons. The sequences come from PBMCs, collected from a patient treated with natalizumab. The receptors stem from a woman aged 40 to 50 with progressive multifocal leukoencephalopathy. Both conserved end residues are trimmed from each CDR3. Fields, in order: J gene, V gene, CDR3 protein.

TRBJ2-2 TRBV29-1 SVPRGYTGELF
TRBJ2-2 TRBV5-6 ASSPLAGGTGELF
TRBJ1-5 TRBV28 ASSLYTGGRNQPQH
TRBJ1-1 TRBV5-4 ASSSGGGGTEAF
TRBJ2-5 TRBV11-1 ASSFGGGAWETQY
TRBJ1-5 TRBV5-5 ASSLEGIQNQPQH
TRBJ1-4 TRBV28 ATLDRVVNEKLF
TRBJ2-3 TRBV10-3 AIRDERDYSWDTQY
TRBJ2-1 TRBV15 ATSRDYRELPYNEQF
TRBJ2-7 TRBV7-2 ASSLGSNIAVEQY
TRBJ1-6 TRBV19 ASRKEGRRNSPLH
TRBJ2-7 TRBV6-1 ASSDIVGFYEQY
TRBJ1-5 TRBV27 ASSQRTGLNQPQH
TRBJ1-2 TRBV30 AWSVGAATNYGYT
TRBJ2-5 TRBV28 ASSLPGLGLQTQY
TRBJ1-3 TRBV5-1 ASSPQGSGNTIY
TRBJ2-7 TRBV19 ASSMRESYEQY
TRBJ2-3 TRBV7-2 ASSPKTGTSTDTQY
TRBJ2-7 TRBV27 AAIRPRDRDVYEQY
TRBJ2-7 TRBV4-1 ASSHPAGGQWPYEQY
TRBJ1-3 TRBV19 ASQTDNLSGNTIY
TRBJ1-2 TRBV5-4 ASSTRTGGYGYT
TRBJ2-7 TRBV28 ASSLRTGNYNEQY
TRBJ1-2 TRBV30 AWSVFGGEGYT